Listed below are T cell receptor beta chains from one sample, sequenced in a study of T cell changes during pregnancy in multiple sclerosis. TCRdb keeps only in-frame clones here, not all; method: immunoSEQ multiplex PCR. The sample holds some 40,000 clones; around 90% are singletons and the top ten take 0.55% to 0.7%. The sample was CD4+ T cells from peripheral blood mononuclear cells, taken before pregnancy. The receptors derive from a female donor with multiple sclerosis, enrolled in a pregnancy study. The CDR3 runs from the conserved cysteine through the conserved F or W. D genes are given only for firm matches. For some rows the clone size is stated as once, few or many, or as a class when expanded; others skip it.

V gene,J gene,clone size,D gene,CDR3 DNA,CDR3 protein
TRBV19,TRBJ1-5,-,-,TGTGCCAGTAGTACCATGAGGGGAGGGCCAGATCAGCCCCAGCATTTT,CASSTMRGGPDQPQHF
TRBV7-3,TRBJ2-2,-,-,TGTGCCAGCAGCATAGGGGAATCCGGGGAGCTGTTTTTT,CASSIGESGELFF
TRBV19,TRBJ1-1,-,TRBD1,TGTGCCAGTAGTACCGGGACAGGGGGCGCGAACACTGAAGCTTTCTTT,CASSTGTGGANTEAFF
TRBV4-1,TRBJ2-3,-,-,TGCGCCAGCAGCCAATCGTTTACAGATACGCAGTATTTT,CASSQSFTDTQYF
TRBV7-3,TRBJ2-3,once,-,TGTGCCAGCAGCTTACTGGCAGGCACAGATACGCAGTATTTT,CASSLLAGTDTQYF
TRBV2,TRBJ2-7,-,-,TGTGCCAGCAGAAGGCGGTTGACAGAATCCTCCTACGAGCAGTACTTC,CASRRRLTESSYEQYF
TRBV9,TRBJ1-1,-,TRBD1,TGTGCCAGCAGCCCCCGCCTGACAGGGTTCACTGAAGCTTTCTTT,CASSPRLTGFTEAFF
TRBV2,TRBJ1-2,-,TRBD1,TGTGCCAGCAGTGCCGACAGGGGGTACTATGGCTACACCTTC,CASSADRGYYGYTF
TRBV28,TRBJ1-6,-,-,TGTGCCAGCAGTTTATCAGGACCCCTCCACTTT,CASSLSGPLHF
TRBV7-8,TRBJ1-1,-,-,TGTGCCAGCAGCTTTATGTGGGGGGACACTGAAGCTTTCTTT,CASSFMWGDTEAFF
TRBV5-1,TRBJ2-2,-,-,TGCGCCAGCAGCCGGAGCGCCGCGAACACCGGGGAGCTGTTTTTT,CASSRSAANTGELFF
TRBV5-1,TRBJ2-7,-,TRBD2,TGCGCCAGCAGCCCAACGGGGACTACTCTCGAGCAGTACTTC,CASSPTGTTLEQYF
TRBV5-6,TRBJ2-7,-,TRBD2,TGTGCCAGCAGCTCCGAACTAGCGGCAACCTACGAGCAGTACTTC,CASSSELAATYEQYF
TRBV30,TRBJ1-3,-,-,TGTGCCTGGAGTGTGTCAGGGCGAAACACCATATATTTT,CAWSVSGRNTIYF
TRBV5-5,TRBJ1-2,-,-,TGTGCCAGCAGCTGGGGAGGCAGGGCGGGTGGCTACACCTTC,CASSWGGRAGGYTF
TRBV9,TRBJ2-3,-,TRBD2,TGTGCCAGCAGCGTCGTCGGAGCGGGGCTCAGGGATACGCAGTATTTT,CASSVVGAGLRDTQYF
TRBV7-2,TRBJ1-1,-,-,TGTGCCAGCAGCCAGGGGTGGAACACTGAAGCTTTCTTT,CASSQGWNTEAFF
TRBV6-1,TRBJ1-3,once,TRBD1,TGTGCCAGCTCCTTCTCACAGGGGCTCTGGAACACCATATATTTT,CASSFSQGLWNTIYF
TRBV5-6,TRBJ1-2,-,-,TGTGCCAGCAGCCCGGACTTTAACTATGGCTACACCTTC,CASSPDFNYGYTF
TRBV5-1,TRBJ2-1,-,-,TGCGCCAGCAGCTTCACAGCTCCTTACAATGAGCAGTTCTTC,CASSFTAPYNEQFF
TRBV7-9,TRBJ1-2,-,-,TGTGCCAGCAGCTTAGGGGCAGGGGATGGCTACACCTTC,CASSLGAGDGYTF
TRBV7-9,TRBJ1-6,-,-,TGTGCCAGCAGCTTAGCGCGCCAGGATTATTCACCCCTCCACTTT,CASSLARQDYSPLHF
TRBV10-3,TRBJ2-7,-,TRBD1,TGTGCCATCAGTGCCGGGACAGCCTCCTACGAGCAGTACTTC,CAISAGTASYEQYF
TRBV18,TRBJ1-5,-,-,TGTGCCAGCTCACCACTTTCAGGGATCAATCAGCCCCAGCATTTT,CASSPLSGINQPQHF
TRBV29-1,TRBJ1-1,-,TRBD1,TGCAGCGTTGAGGGACAGATGAACACTGAAGCTTTCTTT,CSVEGQMNTEAFF
TRBV15,TRBJ1-1,-,-,TGTGCCACCAGCAGAGATCCAAGACAGAACACTGAAGCTTTCTTT,CATSRDPRQNTEAFF
TRBV4-2,TRBJ2-5,-,TRBD2,TGTGCCAGCAGCCAAGAGCGGGGGTGGGAGACCCAGTACTTC,CASSQERGWETQYF
TRBV2,TRBJ2-1,-,TRBD2,TGTGCCAGCAGTGAACTGGCGGGGGGGGCCAATGAGCAGTTCTTC,CASSELAGGANEQFF
TRBV29-1,TRBJ1-1,-,-,TGCAGCGCCCTTCGACAGGCGAACACTGAAGCTTTCTTT,CSALRQANTEAFF
TRBV10-3,TRBJ2-3,-,TRBD2,TGTGCCATCGAGCGGGGGGGTAGCACAGATACGCAGTATTTT,CAIERGGSTDTQYF
TRBV14,TRBJ2-5,-,-,TGTGCCAGCAGCCAAGGGAGTACGATCGGGACCCAGTACTTC,CASSQGSTIGTQYF
TRBV15,TRBJ2-5,-,-,TGTGCCACCAGCAGAGCCAGGGAAGAGACCCAGTACTTC,CATSRAREETQYF
TRBV5-8,TRBJ1-2,-,-,TGTGCCAGCAGCTTGGACAGCCAATATGGCTACACCTTC,CASSLDSQYGYTF